These 4 T cell receptor beta chains were all obtained from the same sample, sequenced in a study of blood T cell repertoires in COVID-19 (dated by TCRdb to the early 2020s). The library came from the immunoSEQ multiplex PCR assay. In its TCRdb copy, this immuneACCESS table keeps in-frame sequences only and misses some clones. Where compared with another copy, unresolved V genes explain less than half of these, and the others have no known cause. The sample table shows a few hundred thousand clones, and roughly four fifths are seen once. The top ten clones comprise 5% to 5.5% of the sample. The material sequenced was PBMCs or T cells enriched from blood (not recorded which). The receptors stem from a woman aged 45-59 years who had recovered from COVID-19.

The V and J genes are TRBV6-5 and TRBJ2-7; 7 nucleotides agree with TRBD1. The CDR3 is 13 amino acids. Trimming cost V 6 bases and J 4 bases; bases outside gene matches: 6. Germline CDR1 is MNHEY and CDR2 is SVGAGI. The CDR3, as DNA: TGTGCCAGCAGGACAGGGCCGGGGTACGAGCAGTACTTC. Translation: CASRTGPGYEQYF.

The chain combines TRBV18 with TRBJ2-6, with D hard to call. Germline V lookup: CDR1 KGHSH, CDR2 LQKENI. There are 15 residues in the CDR3. The germline V and J ends were trimmed by 3 bases and 0 bases, with 6 bases remaining between them. The CDR3: CASSPSTSGANVLTF. CDR3 nucleotide sequence: TGTGCCAGCTCACCTAGTACCTCTGGGGCCAACGTCCTGACTTTC. The variable domain in full, with the rest retrieved from reference TRBV18 and TRBJ2-6, is NAGVMQNPRHLVRRRGQEARLRCSPMKGHSHVYWYRQLPEEGLKFMVYLQKENIIDESGMPKERFSAEFPKEGPSILRIQQVVRGDSAAYFCASSPSTSGANVLTFGAGSRLTVL.

The rearrangement joins TRBV30 to TRBJ1-2, with TRBD1 identical over 10 bases. The CDR3 consists of 13 residues. J lost 7 bases, V lost 7 bases, and 9 bases had no gene match. Germline loops: CDR1 GTSNPN, CDR2 SVGIG (reference sequence). CDR3 protein: CALPGQGMGGYTF. Written as DNA, the CDR3 is TGTGCCTTACCGGGACAGGGGATGGGTGGCTACACCTTC.

The chain combines TRBV7-9 with TRBJ1-6, with a weak D call TRBD1 (5 bases). The germline V gene encodes CDR1 SEHNR and CDR2 FQNEAQ (reference sequence). V gave up 3 bases and J gave up 3 bases, with 6 bases separating them. The CDR3 length is 14 residues. CDR3 region: CASSFDSYNSPLHF. The CDR3 DNA sequence: TGTGCCAGCAGCTTCGACAGCTATAATTCACCCCTCCACTTT.